This entry is about one T cell receptor (beta chain). This clonotype came up a few times. The specificity of this receptor is unknown. The record has no base qualities; no much larger clone is one base away. This record comes from a study of naive and memory T cell subsets (dated by TCRdb to 2016 to 2017). For the study in its entirety: Sorted naive and memory T cell subsets from peripheral blood were analyzed in the study using a UMI-based, open-source pipeline for TCR alpha and beta sequencing. RNA was DNase-treated and reverse transcribed with TCR constant-region primers, mostly using SuperScript III. The functional CMV T cell responses agreed completely with IgG serology results.

Summary of the overall study and its limitations: RNA-based TCR counts may be affected by expression changes linked to T cell activation and differentiation. A few larger clonotypes were present in naive repertoires, particularly the CD8 repertoires, and these clonotypes were possibly memory cells re-expressing CD45RA. Clonotypes were defined as single alpha or beta chain sequences, not paired alpha/beta receptors. Once error correction was done, more than 90% of naive TCR sequences showed up just once, which made the naive abundance distributions much steeper than those of the memory subsets. TCR abundance followed a power law with an exponent that was different for naive and memory subsets but consistent across the three individuals. In both CD4 and CD8 cells, the Gini index increased while Shannon and inverse Simpson diversity decreased from naive through CM, EM and EMRA. The repertoire findings for the naive and memory subsets could not be validated, as no ground truth was available.

From the second PCR step on, the TCR alpha and beta chain libraries were amplified in separate reactions. To determine each donor's CMV status, fresh PBMCs were stimulated overnight with CMV viral lysate, and IFNgamma production from CD4+ T cells was then assessed. Miltenyi beads were used first to positively select CD4 T cells, and CD8 T cells were then positively selected from the CD4-negative fraction. Cells stained for CD3, CD4, CD8, CD45RA, CD27 and a live/dead dye were sorted on a BD Aria II into four subsets by CD45RA and CD27. A few healthy volunteers provided blood, and the blood of each volunteer was split into CD4 and CD8 T cells and then into four differentiation subsets. Roughly 120 ml of peripheral blood was collected from each donor, and PBMC were isolated from the blood using Ficoll-Paque PLUS density-gradient centrifugation. After sorting, cells were lysed in RLT buffer, RNA was extracted using a Qiagen RNeasy kit, and the extracted RNA was stored at -80 degrees C.

Libraries were made using UMI-ligation and nested PCR. The beta constant-region primer was an equimolar mix of two oligonucleotides covering both TRBC1 and TRBC2. The ligated cDNA went through four rounds of PCR with nested alpha and beta constant-region primers together with the SP2 primer. T4 RNA ligase 1 ligated a single-stranded oligonucleotide carrying the SP2 primer and a 12-nucleotide UMI to the cDNA 3' end. The ligation reaction was kept at 16 degrees C for about 19-25 hours. To avoid over-amplification, PCR2 was usually performed as a SYBR Green qPCR and halted once a predetermined threshold was reached. Every purification after the first one was done using Agencourt AMPure XP magnetic beads. Libraries were quantified by Qubit and checked on a TapeStation, with a main peak expected near 650 bp. Sequencing of the pooled libraries was done on an Illumina MiSeq using v2 2x251 paired-end kits, which typically yielded roughly 0.9-2.1 million reads per sample. Each sample's library went into the pool at 4 to 5 nM, and roughly 5-7.5% PhiX was added to help with cluster recognition. As for the authors' bioinformatics: Using tag matching that tolerated one base-pair mismatch, Decombinator assigned V and J genes to FASTQ reads that had been processed by Demultiplexor. Collapsinator relied on UMIs to fix sequencing errors as well as frequency errors caused by PCR heterogeneity. CDR3Translator translated TCRs and extracted CDR3s from the conserved cysteine to the FGXG phenylalanine, flagging non-productive sequences. Gini, Shannon entropy and inverse Simpson indices were calculated on repertoires subsampled to equal numbers of UMI-defined TCRs. Clonotype abundance distributions were fitted to a power law by maximum likelihood within the linear range. For one naive CD8 sample, the pipeline and MIGEC produced similar UMI counts, unique TCR numbers and clonal distributions. In one analysis, naive TCRs that were also found in any memory subset of the same donor were excluded from the naive repertoire. A set of several thousand CMV-associated CDR3 sequences, compiled from VDJdb and a published dataset, was used to search the repertoires. Using fastp trimming at Q25 and MiXCR clonotype assembly, TCRdb reanalyzed the public sequencing data and kept in-frame beta chains. Rows merge per CDR3 protein into single entries with the most common DNA and genes. TCRdb, rather than the study authors, made the V and J calls. This sample has 150,000 or so distinct CDR3 sequences in its table, and approximately 22% of those were observed once. About 0.11% of the sample comes from the top ten.

The TCR originated in a human donor in good health. Specimen: naive CD4+ T cells from blood. The cell subset or site label here, explained by the study, means: naive T cells, CD45RA high CD27+.

The CDR3 region: CASSSDRANYEQYF. Here is the DNA: TGCGCCAGCAGCTCCGATCGGGCGAACTACGAGCAGTACTTC. The chain links TRBV5-1 with TRBJ2-7; confidence is insufficient to name the D gene. Reading from cysteine to phenylalanine, the CDR3 counts 14 amino acids. Solely the CDR3 DNA is kept, with 42 bases framed from the first base. Taken from the germline V gene, the CDR1 and CDR2 loops are SGHRS and YFSETQ. Deletion took 3 bases off V and 3 bases off J, with a span of 13 bases between the germline ends.